Sequencing of this TCR beta chain was carried out in a study of cytomegalovirus exposure and HLA in healthy donors. Findings of the study overall: Later on, an analysis showed TCR association rates differing by HLA locus, with DRB1 the most and HLA-C the fewest. Later, an analysis found that common viral pathogens appeared to be linked with several of the most significant clusters.

Notes on this clone: Its antigen is unidentified.

Both 60 Vbeta primers and 13 Jbeta primers went into the PCR. Here immunoSEQ multiplex PCR was the method, and the copy in TCRdb shows in-frame clones only, minus some. The top ten hold more than 4% of the sample, which has some 160,000 clones, approximately 68% seen once. The source material was PBMCs. The sequence came from a man in his sixties in good health and CMV-seronegative.

The CDR3 protein is CASSLGTDTQYF. The DNA for the CDR3 is TGCGCCAGCAGTCTCGGGACAGATACGCAGTATTTT. The V gene is TRBV10-2, the J gene TRBJ2-3; no definite D call. Looked up from germline, CDR1 is WSHSY and CDR2 is SAAADI. Trimming removed 5 bases at V and 3 bases at J, with 6 bases between. This CDR3 has 12 residues.